This note documents a single T cell receptor beta chain sequence. This entry belongs to a study of shared clonotypes between healthy human individuals. About the research overall: Three plates were used per donor for CD4 naive, three for CD4 memory, two for CD8 naive and one for CD8 memory.

V was shortened by 4 bases and J by 2 bases, with 19 bases between the two germline ends. The CDR3 is 16 amino acids. Per the germline V gene, CDR1 is SGHRS and CDR2 is YFSETQ. TCRdb keeps only in-frame clones here, not all; method: immunoSEQ multiplex PCR. The sample has fewer than 850,000 clones; 55% to 75% are singletons. This sequence originates from a woman aged 25 to 39 in good health. V is TRBV5-1 and J is TRBJ2-7, with D tentatively TRBD1 (5 bases). Sequencing was done on a sample of memory CD4+ T cells sorted from blood. Subset reported: CD45RA-negative fraction. CDR3 coding DNA: TGCGCCAGCAGCCGATCTCAGGGAACCAAAACCTACGAGCAGTACTTC. The encoded protein is CASSRSQGTKTYEQYF.